A single sample is the source of the 17 T cell receptor beta chains below, sequenced in a study of T cell responses to AZD1222 COVID-19 vaccine. Only in-frame clones appear in the TCRdb table, and some are missing; sequencing was by immunoSEQ multiplex PCR. The sample consists of approximately 140,000 clones, about 89% of them appearing once. Sequenced here: peripheral blood, sampled on day 0 of MenACWY control vaccination. All receptors derive from an adult in good health.

V is TRBV7-9 and J is TRBJ1-5; D gene ambiguous. V lost 5 bases and J 7 bases, leaving 9 bases between the germline ends. Per germline, CDR1 SEHNR and CDR2 FQNEAQ (reference sequence). The CDR3 has 12 residues. The CDR3: CASSVMSQPQHF. The CDR3 bases are TGTGCCAGCAGCGTGATGAGCCAGCCCCAGCATTTT. The whole variable domain, remainder taken from reference TRBV7-9 and TRBJ1-5, is DTGVSQNPRHKITKRGQNVTFRCDPISEHNRLYWYRQTLGQGPEFLTYFQNEAQLEKSRLLSDRFSAERPKGSFSTLEIQRTEQGDSAMYLCASSVMSQPQHFGDGTRLSIL.

The chain joins TRBV21-1 to TRBJ1-1. TRBV21-1 is a listed pseudogene. This CDR3 comprises 15 residues. The CDR3 bases are TGTGCCAGCAGCAAAGCTAGGTCGCCGAACACTGAAGCTTTCTTT. Residues: CASSKARSPNTEAFF.

The CDR3 spells CASSPVEGAGTDTQYF. For the CDR3, the DNA is TGTGCCAGCAGCCCCGTGGAGGGGGCTGGCACAGATACGCAGTATTTT. The chain uses TRBV11-2 and TRBJ2-3, with a weak D call TRBD1 (7 bases). The CDR3 has 16 amino acids. V dropped 5 bases and J dropped 1 base, with 16 bases sitting between them. Germline loops: CDR1 SGHAT, CDR2 FQNNGV.

V usage is TRBV29-1 and J usage is TRBJ2-4; TRBD1 matches 8 bases. Trimming at V came to 2 bases and at J to 6 bases, leaving 0 bases not matched to a gene. Germline assignment: CDR1 SQVTM and CDR2 ANQGSEA. CDR3 size: 12 residues. The CDR3 region is CSVEQGANIQYF. The CDR3 region has the DNA TGCAGCGTTGAACAGGGGGCAAACATTCAGTACTTC.

The chain is built from TRBV30 and TRBJ1-4; the D gene is possibly TRBD1 (6 bases). Trimming shortened V by 2 bases and J by 5 bases, and 18 bases separated the two germline ends. Germline CDR1 and CDR2: GTSNPN and SVGIG (reference sequence). The CDR3 totals 16 residues. The CDR3 DNA is TGTGCCTGGAGTTTGTTAACGGGACACTGGAATGAAAAACTGTTTTTT. Translating gives CAWSLLTGHWNEKLFF. Full variable domain (remainder filled in from reference TRBV30 and TRBJ1-4): SQTIHQWPATLVQPVGSPLSLECTVEGTSNPNLYWYRQAAGRGLQLLFYSVGIGQISSEVPQNLSASRPQDRQFILSSKKLLLSDSGFYLCAWSLLTGHWNEKLFFGSGTQLSVL.

The chain recombines TRBV5-1 with TRBJ2-5, with 9 bases lining up with TRBD1. Germline V lookup: CDR1 SGHRS, CDR2 YFSETQ. CDR3 length equals 15 residues. V lost 2 bases, J lost 0 bases, and 2 bases stayed unmatched. The DNA for the CDR3 is TGCGCCAGCAGCTTTGGGACAGGGTACCAAGAGACCCAGTACTTC. This sequence encodes CASSFGTGYQETQYF.

This clone was recorded only once. The chain combines TRBV7-8 with TRBJ1-1; weak D call: TRBD1 (6 bases). Germline V gene sequence: CDR1 SGHVS, CDR2 FQNEAQ. V was clipped by 5 bases and J by 2 bases, with 15 bases between them. The CDR3 totals 15 residues. CDR3 residues: CASSPLQGPNTEAFF. In DNA form, the CDR3 reads TGTGCCAGCAGCCCCCTACAGGGCCCCAACACTGAAGCTTTCTTT.

The gene calls are TRBV29-1 and TRBJ1-2; possible D gene TRBD1, 5 bases. CDR3 length: 14 amino acids. Trimming shortened V by 7 bases and J by 4 bases, and 19 bases separated the two germline ends. The V gene's germline CDR1 is SQVTM and CDR2 ANQGSEA. In DNA form, the CDR3 reads TGCAGCGCCTCCCTCCCCGGGGGTGGCTATGGCTACACCTTC. Translation gives CSASLPGGGYGYTF.

As for this clone: Its ends do not fully match the called genes, so a read error is possible. This chain links TRBV9 with TRBJ2-1; D not certain. The CDR3 covers 13 residues. Germline V gene lookup returns CDR1 SGDLS and CDR2 YYNGEE. CDR3 sequence (DNA): TGTGCCAGCAGCGCTGCAGGCTACCATGAGCAGTTCTTC. Protein: CASSAAGYHEQFF.

This chain uses TRBV15 with TRBJ1-1; 8 bases match TRBD1. This CDR3 spans 15 amino acids. V lost 6 bases and J lost 0; bases outside the gene matches: 6. Looked up from germline, CDR1 is LNHNV and CDR2 is YYDKDF (reference sequence). CDR3 residues: CATRARQGMNTEAFF. CDR3 in DNA: TGTGCCACCAGGGCGAGACAGGGGATGAACACTGAAGCTTTCTTT.

The rearrangement links TRBV2 to TRBJ2-2; D might be TRBD1 (6 bases). The CDR3 consists of 14 residues. In germline, CDR1 is SNHLY, CDR2 FYNNEI. Trimming removed 1 base from V and 3 bases from J, with 6 bases in between. CDR3 residues: CASSEDRDTGELFF. In nucleotides, the CDR3 is TGTGCCAGCAGTGAAGACAGGGACACCGGGGAGCTGTTTTTT.

The chain is built from TRBV11-3 and TRBJ2-3; D may be TRBD2 (6 bases). Germline loops: CDR1 SGHNT, CDR2 YENEEA. Trimming removed 3 bases from V and 0 bases from J, with 7 bases in between. The CDR3 consists of 14 residues. CDR3 in amino acids: CASSFGGSTDTQYF. The CDR3 coding sequence is TGTGCCAGCAGCTTTGGGGGGAGCACAGATACGCAGTATTTT. Full variable domain (missing parts from reference TRBV11-3 and TRBJ2-3): EAGVVQSPRYKIIEKKQPVAFWCNPISGHNTLYWYLQNLGQGPELLIRYENEEAVDDSQLPKDRFSAERLKGVDSTLKIQPAELGDSAVYLCASSFGGSTDTQYFGPGTRLTVL.

The rearrangement links TRBV29-1 to TRBJ1-5; tentatively, D is TRBD1 (5 bases). CDR3 length: 12 amino acids. Germline CDR1 and CDR2: SQVTM and ANQGSEA. The V and J ends lost 7 bases and 5 bases respectively, with 12 bases between them. The CDR3 spells CSASGGDQPQHF. Here the CDR3 DNA reads TGCAGCGCCTCGGGGGGGGATCAGCCCCAGCATTTT.

The rearrangement uses TRBV28 and TRBJ2-3; 7 bases map to TRBD2. CDR1 is MDHEN and CDR2 is SYDVKM in the germline V gene. This CDR3 is 14 amino acids long. V shed 5 bases and J 2 bases; nucleotides not matched to a gene: 4. Here the CDR3 DNA reads TGTGCCAGCAGTCGGGCGGGGGTCACAGATACGCAGTATTTT. Its protein product is CASSRAGVTDTQYF.

This chain connects TRBV11-2 to TRBJ1-2; 8 bases are shared with TRBD1. The CDR3 is 16 amino acids. V trimming: 6 bases; J trimming: 4 bases; junction bases outside the gene matches: 13. Looked up from germline, CDR1 is SGHAT and CDR2 is FQNNGV. The DNA for the CDR3 is TGTGCCAGCAGACCCATCAGGGGGCGGGGAAGCTATGGCTACACCTTC. This gives the protein CASRPIRGRGSYGYTF.

The V gene is TRBV5-5, the J gene TRBJ2-2; D unresolved. CDR1 is SGHKS and CDR2 is YYEKEE in the germline V gene (reference sequence). V was clipped by 0 bases and J by 0 bases, with 6 bases between them. This CDR3 spans 15 amino acids. The CDR3 spells CASSLGASNTGELFF. The CDR3 coding sequence is TGTGCCAGCAGCTTGGGGGCCTCGAACACCGGGGAGCTGTTTTTT.

The rearrangement uses TRBV5-1 and TRBJ1-1; maybe TRBD1 (5 bases). Germline V gene data show CDR1 as SGHRS and CDR2 as YFSETQ. V was cut by 7 bases and J by 3 bases, with 13 bases left in between. CDR3 length: 13 amino acids. As DNA, the CDR3 is TGCGCCAGCGGCCTGGGAGGGGACACTGAAGCTTTCTTT. Its translation: CASGLGGDTEAFF.